These T cell receptor beta chains were read from a single sample in a study of CD4 T cells in relation to SARS-CoV-2 and coronaviruses. Clones were read by immunoSEQ multiplex PCR, and TCRdb kept only the in-frame ones, dropping some. Here the sample spans 20,000 to 25,000 clones, around two thirds being singletons. These TCRs' antigens remain unknown. Sequencing was performed on CD4+ T cells from PBMCs, cultured in vitro. The receptors shown here come from a human donor in good health. CDR3s include the opening cysteine and the closing phenylalanine or tryptophan. Fields, in order: D gene, clone size, CDR3 length, V gene, J gene, CDR3 DNA, CDR3 protein. A D gene is named only where the DNA matches it firmly. Size is stated for part of the rows, as once, few or many counts, or as a class when the clone is expanded.

>.|.|16|TRBV6-5|TRBJ2-7
TGTGCCAGCAGTTACTCGTTTGGGGCTGTCTCCTACGAGCAGTACTTC
CASSYSFGAVSYEQYF
>TRBD1|.|13|TRBV28|TRBJ2-5
TGTGCCAGCAGCACCGGACAGGAAGAGACCCAGTACTTC
CASSTGQEETQYF
>TRBD1|.|13|TRBV29-1|TRBJ2-1
TGCAGCGTTGAAGTGACAGGGGGCCTTGAGCAGTTCTTC
CSVEVTGGLEQFF
>.|few|13|TRBV12-5|TRBJ1-5
TGTGCTAGTGGTTTCGAGCTTAATCAGCCCCAGCATTTT
CASGFELNQPQHF
>.|.|16|TRBV19|TRBJ2-7
TGTGCCAGTAGTCGTAAAAGCCCCACGGTCCGTTACGAGCAGTACTTC
CASSRKSPTVRYEQYF
>TRBD2|few|17|TRBV3-1/TRBV3-2|TRBJ2-3
TGTGCCAGCAGCCAAGATAAGGACGGGAGGGCCTCAGATACGCAGTATTTT
CASSQDKDGRASDTQYF
>.|.|13|TRBV28|TRBJ2-5
TGTGCCAGCAGTTTGTCTGGTTGGGAGACCCAGTACTTC
CASSLSGWETQYF
>.|.|23|TRBV12-2|TRBJ2-3
TGTGCAAGTCGCTTAGCGGGACGGTTATCAGGACTAGCTATAGGGGGCGGTACAGATACGCAGTATTTT
CASRLAGRLSGLAIGGGTDTQYF
>TRBD1|.|14|TRBV2|TRBJ1-5
TGTGCCAGCAGCCGGGACAGTAGCAATCAGCCCCAGCATTTT
CASSRDSSNQPQHF
>TRBD1|few|15|TRBV28|TRBJ1-4
TGTGCCAGCAGTTCAACAGGGGATCCTAATGAAAAACTGTTTTTT
CASSSTGDPNEKLFF
>.|medium-sized|12|TRBV11-3|TRBJ2-1
TGTGCCAGCAGCTTAACCGCCAATGAGCAGTTCTTC
CASSLTANEQFF
>TRBD1|.|14|TRBV27|TRBJ1-2
TGTGCCAGCACACGGACAGGGGGCAACTATGGCTACACCTTC
CASTRTGGNYGYTF
>TRBD2|once|17|TRBV14|TRBJ2-1
TGTGCCAGCAGCCAAGATGCCCTAGCGGGAGGTTTAGATGAGCAGTTCTTC
CASSQDALAGGLDEQFF
>.|.|14|TRBV3-1/TRBV3-2|TRBJ1-4
TGTGCCAGCAGCCGTCGGGCGTTAGGGGAAAAACTGTTTTTT
CASSRRALGEKLFF
>.|.|16|TRBV9|TRBJ1-2
TGTGCCAGCAGCGTAAGAGAACGGGGGCGATCCTATGGCTACACCTTC
CASSVRERGRSYGYTF
>.|.|13|TRBV18|TRBJ2-5
TGTGCCAGCTCACCGGGGGGGCGAGAGACCCAGTACTTC
CASSPGGRETQYF
>.|.|15|TRBV9|TRBJ2-2
TGTGCCAGCAGCGTCGGGAGTCTGGACACCGGGGAGCTGTTTTTT
CASSVGSLDTGELFF
>TRBD1|.|15|TRBV6-1|TRBJ1-4
TGTGCCAGCAGTGATGCAGGGGGAACTAATGAAAAACTGTTTTTT
CASSDAGGTNEKLFF